The 31 T cell receptor beta chains reported below all come from one sample, sequenced in a study of blood T cell repertoires in COVID-19. Profiled with immunoSEQ multiplex PCR; TCRdb holds only in-frame clones, not every one. The repertoire holds over 80,000 clones, with more than 80% as singletons. The sample consisted of peripheral blood. The receptors were sampled from a woman aged 70-85 years with acute or convalescent COVID-19.

The V call is TRBV7-2, the J call TRBJ2-1; 15 bases line up with TRBD2. There are 15 residues in the CDR3. Germline V lookup: CDR1 SGHTA, CDR2 FQGNSA. V was clipped by 4 bases and J by 7 bases; unmatched bases: 2. The CDR3 DNA is TGTGCCAGCAGCTCGGGACTAGCGGGGGGAAATGAGCAGTTCTTC. Translating it yields CASSSGLAGGNEQFF.

The chain joins TRBV7-9 to TRBJ2-7; 14 bases are shared with TRBD2. Germline CDR1 SEHNR, CDR2 FQNEAQ (reference sequence). The CDR3 covers 17 residues. J lost 5 bases, V lost 5 bases, and 11 bases had no gene match. The CDR3 sequence: CASSPLGTGLAGDEQYF. DNA of the CDR3: TGTGCCAGCAGCCCCTTGGGTACGGGACTAGCGGGGGACGAGCAGTACTTC.

The V gene is TRBV27, the J gene TRBJ1-2, with a tentative D call TRBD1 (5 bases). From germline, CDR1 is MNHEY and CDR2 SMNVEV (reference sequence). There are 12 residues in the CDR3. V was cut by 2 bases and J by 8 bases, with 9 bases left in between. In DNA form, the CDR3 reads TGTGCCAGCAGTTTAAACGGGGGAGGCTACACCTTC. This gives the protein CASSLNGGGYTF.

This chain connects TRBV19 to TRBJ2-7; D remains ambiguous. V dropped 3 bases and J dropped 5 bases, with 14 bases sitting between them. In germline, CDR1 is LNHDA, CDR2 SQIVND (reference sequence). The CDR3 sequence is 14 residues long. The CDR3 loop is CASSIAHPRDEQYF. The DNA of the CDR3 is TGTGCCAGTAGTATTGCCCACCCTCGGGACGAGCAGTACTTC.

This clone was counted once. The chain couples TRBV30 to TRBJ1-4; 9 nucleotides line up with TRBD1. This CDR3 contains 15 residues. CDR1 and CDR2 (germline): GTSNPN, SVGIG (reference sequence). Losses at the gene ends were 4 bases for V and 8 bases for J; bases not matched to a gene: 11. CDR3 DNA sequence: TGTGCCTGGAAACCTCCGGACAGGGGAGGCGAAAAACTGTTTTTT. This encodes CAWKPPDRGGEKLFF.

The CDR3 sequence is CASSSEGEKLFF. The CDR3 coding sequence is TGTGCCAGCAGCTCAGAGGGTGAAAAACTGTTTTTT. The gene calls are TRBV12-3 or TRBV12-4 and TRBJ1-4; D is undetermined. V lost 6 bases and J lost 7, with 9 bases in between. The CDR3 length is 12 residues.

This chain connects TRBV12-3 or TRBV12-4 to TRBJ1-1; 7 bases align to TRBD1. V lost 7 bases, J lost 5 bases, and 7 bases stayed unmatched. The CDR3 is 13 residues long. DNA for the CDR3: TGTGCCAGCACCACGACAGGGAGGACTGAAGCTTTCTTT. It translates to CASTTTGRTEAFF.

The chain employs TRBV7-9 and TRBJ2-7; 7 bases match TRBD1. CDR1 and CDR2 from the germline V gene are SEHNR and FQNEAQ (reference sequence). The CDR3 has 14 residues. The trim removed 5 bases at V and 6 bases at J, leaving 10 bases unmatched. CDR3: CASSATGLGFEQYF. The DNA for the CDR3 is TGTGCCAGCAGCGCGACAGGGTTGGGGTTCGAGCAGTACTTC. The variable domain in full, completed from reference TRBV7-9 and TRBJ2-7, reads DTGVSQNPRHKITKRGQNVTFRCDPISEHNRLYWYRQTLGQGPEFLTYFQNEAQLEKSRLLSDRFSAERPKGSFSTLEIQRTEQGDSAMYLCASSATGLGFEQYFGPGTRLTVT.

This chain links TRBV30 with TRBJ1-5, with D tentatively TRBD1 (5 bases). Germline lookup yields CDR1 GTSNPN and CDR2 SVGIG (reference sequence). CDR3 length equals 15 residues. Trimming took 1 base from V and 0 from J, leaving 10 bases between them. The CDR3 DNA reads TGTGCCTGGAGTGAGAGACAGATTAGCAATCAGCCCCAGCATTTT. Its translation is CAWSERQISNQPQHF.

The chain is built from TRBV7-8 and TRBJ1-5; D gene uncertain. Germline assignment: CDR1 SGHVS and CDR2 FQNEAQ. V shed 1 base and J shed 3 bases, with 7 bases lying between them. This CDR3 is built from 14 residues. CDR3 amino acids: CASSLGGFNQPQHF. The CDR3 nucleotides are TGTGCCAGCAGCTTAGGTGGCTTCAATCAGCCCCAGCATTTT.

This chain links TRBV20-1 with TRBJ2-7, with D possibly matching TRBD1 (6 bases). The CDR3 loop spans 11 amino acids. Trimming left V 5 bases short and J 6 bases short, with 11 bases between. Germline values: CDR1 DFQATT, CDR2 SNEGSKA (reference sequence). The DNA for the CDR3 is TGCAGTGCTTCCAGGGGAAGCGAGCAGTACTTC. This codes for CSASRGSEQYF.

The chain recombines TRBV20-1 with TRBJ2-4; D is uncertain. The V gene lost 3 bases and the J gene lost 13 bases, with 16 bases spanning the gap. CDR1 and CDR2 from the germline V gene are DFQATT and SNEGSKA (reference sequence). CDR3 size: 12 residues. In DNA form, the CDR3 reads TGCAGTGCTAGTTCCGTTGTCGCGAGGCAGTACTTC. As protein: CSASSVVARQYF.

This chain uses TRBV18 with TRBJ2-2, with TRBD2 matching 13 bases. Germline V gene sequence: CDR1 KGHSH, CDR2 LQKENI. CDR3 size: 18 residues. Trimming cost V 3 bases and J 0 bases; bases outside gene matches: 4. CDR3 sequence (DNA): TGTGCCAGCTCACCCTGGACTAGCGGGGGCCCGAACACCGGGGAGCTGTTTTTT. It translates to CASSPWTSGGPNTGELFF.

In this sample, this clone turned up once. The chain carries TRBV9 and TRBJ1-5; D is perhaps TRBD1 (6 bases). Germline V gene sequence: CDR1 SGDLS, CDR2 YYNGEE. V was cut by 0 bases and J by 5 bases, with 9 bases left in between. The CDR3 sequence is 14 residues long. CDR3 loop: CASSVDDRYQPQHF. The CDR3 coding sequence is TGTGCCAGCAGCGTAGACGACAGGTATCAGCCCCAGCATTTT.

V usage is TRBV29-1 and J usage is TRBJ2-2; TRBD2 aligns across 16 bases. This CDR3 has 17 amino acids. V shed 6 bases and J 2 bases; nucleotides not matched to a gene: 6. The germline V gene encodes CDR1 SQVTM and CDR2 ANQGSEA. The CDR3, as DNA: TGCAGCGTCGCCGGGACTAGCGGGAGGGGTAACACCGGGGAGCTGTTTTTT. Residues: CSVAGTSGRGNTGELFF.

The chain has TRBV5-1 and TRBJ2-3; D perhaps matches TRBD2 (6 bases). Looked up from germline, CDR1 is SGHRS and CDR2 is YFSETQ. V shed 3 bases and J shed 1 base, with 18 bases lying between them. The CDR3 covers 17 residues. CDR3 loop: CASSSVFLSGGTDTQYF. As DNA, the CDR3 is TGCGCCAGCAGCTCCGTTTTTTTGTCGGGGGGCACAGATACGCAGTATTTT.

The chain uses TRBV2 and TRBJ2-1; 7 positions match TRBD1. The germline V gene encodes CDR1 SNHLY and CDR2 FYNNEI. V lost 6 bases and J lost 14; bases outside the gene matches: 10. The CDR3 spans 12 residues. CDR3 sequence: CASSQGQVAKFF. CDR3 DNA sequence: TGTGCCAGCAGCCAAGGACAGGTGGCTAAGTTCTTC.

The chain employs TRBV9 and TRBJ2-2; D remains ambiguous. The ends were cut back, 3 bases at V and 2 bases at J, with 11 bases in the middle. Germline CDR1 and CDR2: SGDLS and YYNGEE. The CDR3 sequence is 15 residues long. The CDR3 DNA reads TGTGCCAGCAGCGCCCCTAAGATAAACACCGGGGAGCTGTTTTTT. It translates to CASSAPKINTGELFF.

V is TRBV11-1 and J is TRBJ2-7; TRBD1 aligns across 10 bases. V lost 5 bases to trimming and J lost 5 bases; unmatched junction nucleotides: 6. Germline CDR1 is SGHAT and CDR2 is FQDESV (reference sequence). The CDR3 totals 14 residues. The CDR3: CASSRTGGQHEQYF. CDR3 bases: TGTGCCAGCAGCCGGACAGGGGGGCAGCACGAGCAGTACTTC.

The V gene is TRBV2, the J gene TRBJ1-4; 7 positions match TRBD1. The germline V gene has CDR1 SNHLY and CDR2 FYNNEI. This CDR3 spans 14 amino acids. V lost 3 bases to trimming and J lost 8 bases; unmatched junction nucleotides: 6. CDR3 DNA: TGTGCCAGCAGTGAGTCAGGGGGTGGAGAAAAACTGTTTTTT. The encoded protein is CASSESGGGEKLFF.

This clone was seen a single time. The rearrangement links TRBV3-1 (or the pseudogene TRBV3-2) to TRBJ2-2; TRBD2 matches at 10 bases. Germline V CDR1 and CDR2: LGHDT, YNNKEL (reference sequence). J was trimmed by 5 bases and V by 2 bases; bases with no gene match: 5. CDR3 length: 16 residues. CDR3 loop: CASSQTSGAGTGELFF. Here the CDR3 DNA reads TGTGCCAGCAGCCAAACTAGCGGGGCAGGGACCGGGGAGCTGTTTTTT.

Here the CDR3 reads CASSLASGWTEAFF. CDR3 coding DNA: TGTGCCAGCAGCTTAGCGTCGGGGTGGACTGAAGCTTTCTTT. The rearrangement links TRBV7-2 to TRBJ1-1, with D unresolved. V was cut by 0 bases and J by 5 bases, with 10 bases left in between. Germline CDR1 SGHTA, CDR2 FQGNSA. This CDR3 region has 14 residues.

This clone was seen once. The CDR3 sequence: CASSLPLETQYF. The CDR3, as DNA: TGTGCCAGCAGCTTGCCCCTGGAGACCCAGTACTTC. V is TRBV5-4 and J is TRBJ2-5; D gene ambiguous. The V and J ends lost 1 base and 5 bases respectively, with 6 bases between them. In germline, CDR1 is SGHNT, CDR2 YYREEE (reference sequence). This CDR3 region has 12 residues.

Details on this clone: The same CDR3 is also encoded by other DNA sequences in this sample. The gene calls are TRBV5-1 and TRBJ2-6, with a possible D match to TRBD2 (5 bases). Germline V gives CDR1 SGHRS, CDR2 YFSETQ. V dropped 0 bases and J dropped 3 bases, with 10 bases sitting between them. The CDR3 spans 16 residues. Written as DNA, the CDR3 is TGCGCCAGCAGCTTGGATGCGGGCAGTGGGGCCAACGTCCTGACTTTC. Residues: CASSLDAGSGANVLTF.

The chain couples TRBV7-2 to TRBJ2-7; 9 nucleotides match TRBD1. Germline V lookup: CDR1 SGHTA, CDR2 FQGNSA. The J segment lost 3 bases and the V segment lost 4 bases, leaving 4 bases of the junction unmatched. This CDR3 is built from 14 residues. As DNA, the CDR3 is TGTGCCAGCAGCTCCGGGACAGGGTTCTACGAGCAGTACTTC. Its translation is CASSSGTGFYEQYF.

V and J are TRBV18 and TRBJ1-1, with 7 bases that match TRBD1. J lost 0 bases, V lost 4 bases, and 2 bases had no gene match. This CDR3 spans 14 amino acids. CDR1 KGHSH and CDR2 LQKENI come from the germline V gene. This CDR3 is CASSLGQLNTEAFF. CDR3 DNA: TGTGCCAGCTCACTGGGACAGTTGAACACTGAAGCTTTCTTT.

The chain is built from TRBV18 and TRBJ1-4; 9 nucleotides line up with TRBD1. Trimming removed 2 bases from V and 8 bases from J; junction bases left unmatched: 3. CDR1 is KGHSH, CDR2 LQKENI, per germline. The CDR3 consists of 14 residues. CDR3 protein: CASSPRTGAEKLFF. The CDR3 region has the DNA TGTGCCAGCTCACCAAGGACAGGGGCCGAAAAACTGTTTTTT. Full variable domain (missing parts from reference TRBV18 and TRBJ1-4): NAGVMQNPRHLVRRRGQEARLRCSPMKGHSHVYWYRQLPEEGLKFMVYLQKENIIDESGMPKERFSAEFPKEGPSILRIQQVVRGDSAAYFCASSPRTGAEKLFFGSGTQLSVL.

This chain uses TRBV11-1 with TRBJ1-6, with TRBD1 matching over 7 bases. The CDR3 extends over 16 amino acids. Germline V lookup: CDR1 SGHAT, CDR2 FQDESV (reference sequence). J lost 7 bases, V lost 5 bases, and 11 bases had no gene match. CDR3 sequence reads: CASSGPTGTVNSPLHF. The CDR3, as DNA: TGTGCCAGCAGCGGGCCCACCGGGACAGTCAATTCACCCCTCCACTTT.

Details on this clone: The junction shows a germline mismatch at one end, possibly a read error. The chain is built from TRBV9 and TRBJ2-1; 11 nucleotides match TRBD2. The CDR3 consists of 17 residues. In germline, CDR1 is SGDLS, CDR2 YYNGEE. CDR3 in amino acids: CSSSTRTSGYSYNEQFF. In nucleotides, the CDR3 is TGTTCCAGCAGCACACGGACTAGCGGGTACTCCTACAATGAGCAGTTCTTC.

The chain uses TRBV5-4 and TRBJ2-1; D is possibly TRBD2 (5 bases). The CDR3 is made up of 14 amino acids. The germline CDR1 and CDR2 sequences are SGHNT and YYREEE (reference sequence). The V and J ends lost 2 bases and 2 bases respectively, with 8 bases between them. The CDR3: CASSFALAYNEQFF. DNA for the CDR3: TGTGCCAGCAGCTTCGCACTAGCCTACAATGAGCAGTTCTTC. Variable domain in full (rest from reference TRBV5-4 and TRBJ2-1): ETGVTQSPTHLIKTRGQQVTLRCSSQSGHNTVSWYQQALGQGPQFIFQYYREEENGRGNFPPRFSGLQFPNYSSELNVNALELDDSALYLCASSFALAYNEQFFGPGTRLTVL.

The V gene is TRBV6-2 or TRBV6-3, the J gene TRBJ2-4; the match to TRBD1 covers 9 bases. The CDR3 loop spans 20 amino acids. Germline V gene sequence: CDR1 MNHEY, CDR2 SVGEGT. V trimming: 4 bases; J trimming: 1 base; junction bases outside the gene matches: 17. In DNA, the CDR3 is TGTGCCAGCAGTTCACAGGGACAGGGTTCCGCGGCTGGGGCCAAAAACATTCAGTACTTC. Translating it yields CASSSQGQGSAAGAKNIQYF.